The 11 T cell receptor beta chains listed next were all sequenced from one sample in a study of lymphopenia after photon versus proton radiotherapy. Profiled with immunoSEQ multiplex PCR; TCRdb holds only in-frame clones, not every one. The table has more than 70,000 clones, around 80% seen once. The sample in question was peripheral blood, obtained from a patient treated with proton-based radiotherapy. All receptors derive from a man in his 60s with pancreatic cancer.

This chain links TRBV29-1 with TRBJ2-7; D is undetermined. Germline loops: CDR1 SQVTM, CDR2 ANQGSEA. V dropped 3 bases and J dropped 0 bases, with 9 bases sitting between them. The CDR3 has 13 amino acids. The CDR3 region is CSVEGSSSYEQYF. The CDR3 nucleotides are TGCAGCGTTGAGGGGTCTAGCTCCTACGAGCAGTACTTC.

This rearrangement joins TRBV7-2 to TRBJ2-4; weak D call: TRBD1 (5 bases). This CDR3 has 13 amino acids. The germline V gene has CDR1 SGHTA and CDR2 FQGNSA. With 1 base removed from V and 8 bases from J, the gap between germline ends came to 9 bases. CDR3 residues: CASSLGAGHIQYF. CDR3 bases: TGTGCCAGCAGCTTAGGGGCAGGGCACATTCAGTACTTC.

The chain joins TRBV11-3 to TRBJ2-7, with D hard to call. Trimming removed 0 bases at V and 6 bases at J, with 9 bases between. CDR3 length: 13 amino acids. Germline V gene lookup returns CDR1 SGHNT and CDR2 YENEEA. CDR3 coding DNA: TGTGCCAGCAGCTTAGATCCTCTGGCCGAGCAGTACTTC. It codes for CASSLDPLAEQYF.

Points on this clone: The junction departs from germline at one end; a sequencing error may be responsible. The V and J genes are TRBV7-7 and TRBJ2-2; no firm D call. Germline V gene sequence: CDR1 SSHAT, CDR2 FNYEAQ (reference sequence). The CDR3 spans 15 residues. In DNA form, the CDR3 reads TGTGCTAGCAGCCCGTCCGGCGCGAACACCGGGGAGCTGTTTTTT. Protein product: CASSPSGANTGELFF.

The rearrangement links TRBV4-1 to TRBJ1-2; 7 bases fit TRBD1. The CDR3 runs 18 residues. Trimming cost V 4 bases and J 2 bases; bases outside gene matches: 16. Germline CDR1 reads MGHRA; CDR2 reads YSYEKL. CDR3 DNA: TGCGCCAGCAGCCCGCCGCAGAAACGGACAGGAATAAACTATGGCTACACCTTC. Translated, it gives CASSPPQKRTGINYGYTF.

This chain links TRBV29-1 with TRBJ1-2, with D perhaps TRBD1 (5 bases). The CDR3 loop spans 13 amino acids. Germline-derived CDR1 and CDR2 are SQVTM and ANQGSEA. V was clipped by 3 bases and J by 2 bases, with 10 bases between them. As DNA, the CDR3 is TGCAGCGTTGACTACGGGACGAACTATGGCTACACCTTC. Amino acids: CSVDYGTNYGYTF.

To note about this clone: Germline and junction disagree at one end, which may indicate a read error. This chain uses TRBV27 with TRBJ2-7; D is unclear. This CDR3 is built from 13 residues. CDR1 and CDR2 from the germline V gene are MNHEY and SMNVEV (reference sequence). The CDR3 DNA sequence: TGTGCCAGCAGGGACGCAACTTCCTCCGAGCAGTACTTC. Translated, it gives CASRDATSSEQYF.

This chain connects TRBV18 to TRBJ2-7, with D perhaps TRBD2 (6 bases). The V end lost 0 bases, the J end lost 3 bases, and 6 bases lay between the germline ends. Germline CDR1 reads KGHSH; CDR2 reads LQKENI. The CDR3 contains 13 residues. CDR3 region: CASSPPEGYEQYF. CDR3 coding DNA: TGTGCCAGCTCACCACCGGAGGGCTACGAGCAGTACTTC.

In its sample, this clone was seen once. The rearrangement uses TRBV4-3 and TRBJ1-2, with D unresolved. Trimming left V 0 bases short and J 7 bases short, with 6 bases between. The CDR3 has 12 residues. Germline CDR1 is LGHNA and CDR2 is YSLEER. CDR3 coding DNA: TGCGCCAGCAGCCAAGATCGCGTTGGCTACACCTTC. Translating gives CASSQDRVGYTF.

This rearrangement joins TRBV6-1 to TRBJ2-1, with D perhaps TRBD2 (7 bases). The V and J ends lost 3 bases and 5 bases respectively, with 11 bases between them. The germline V gene encodes CDR1 MNHNS and CDR2 SASEGT. The CDR3 is made up of 14 amino acids. CDR3: CASSDGGDNNEQFF. The CDR3 DNA reads as TGTGCCAGCAGTGATGGGGGGGACAACAATGAGCAGTTCTTC.

The chain is built from TRBV28 and TRBJ2-7, with 8 bases that match TRBD2. V lost 7 bases, J lost 0 bases, and 5 bases stayed unmatched. CDR3 length: 14 amino acids. Germline lookup yields CDR1 MDHEN and CDR2 SYDVKM. CDR3 sequence reads: CASTPAGGSYEQYF. CDR3 bases: TGTGCCAGCACTCCGGCGGGGGGCTCCTACGAGCAGTACTTC. Variable domain in full (rest from reference TRBV28 and TRBJ2-7): DVKVTQSSRYLVKRTGEKVFLECVQDMDHENMFWYRQDPGLGLRLIYFSYDVKMKEKGDIPEGYSVSREKKERFSLILESASTNQTSMYLCASTPAGGSYEQYFGPGTRLTVT.